The 30 T cell receptor beta chains in this list originate from one sample, sequenced in a study of T cell responses to AZD1222 COVID-19 vaccine. Profiling relied on immunoSEQ multiplex PCR, and the TCRdb table lists in-frame clones only, not all of them. Of approximately 84,000 clones in the sample, around 82% were seen once. The sequencing here drew on peripheral blood, taken 28 days after the second AZD1222 dose. The receptor source for this set is an adult who received the AZD1222 COVID-19 vaccine.

The chain combines TRBV6-2 or TRBV6-3 with TRBJ1-1; 7 nucleotides agree with TRBD1. V shed 4 bases and J 3 bases; nucleotides not matched to a gene: 8. The germline V gene has CDR1 MNHEY and CDR2 SVGEGT. This CDR3 region has 15 residues. In nucleotides, the CDR3 is TGTGCCAGCAGTTTTTCAACAGGGGTGGACACTGAAGCTTTCTTT. This translates into CASSFSTGVDTEAFF.

The chain carries TRBV30 and TRBJ2-1, with 7 bases lining up with TRBD1. With 1 base clipped from V and 11 bases from J, the junction kept 2 bases outside the gene matches. CDR1 and CDR2 (germline): GTSNPN, SVGIG (reference sequence). This CDR3 has 11 amino acids. This CDR3 reads CAWSGDRKQFF. CDR3 bases: TGTGCCTGGAGTGGGGACAGAAAGCAGTTCTTC. Full variable domain (missing parts from reference TRBV30 and TRBJ2-1): SQTIHQWPATLVQPVGSPLSLECTVEGTSNPNLYWYRQAAGRGLQLLFYSVGIGQISSEVPQNLSASRPQDRQFILSSKKLLLSDSGFYLCAWSGDRKQFFGPGTRLTVL.

The V call is TRBV7-3, the J call TRBJ2-1; tentative D call: TRBD2 (5 bases). V lost 2 bases and J lost 7, with 12 bases in between. The CDR3 runs to 14 residues. Germline CDR1 and CDR2: SGHTA and FQGTGA. In DNA, the CDR3 is TGTGCCAGCAGCTTAGCGGGTGGAGTGAATGAGCAGTTCTTC. Its translation: CASSLAGGVNEQFF.

This clone occurred once. This sequence joins TRBV28 and TRBJ1-2, with D perhaps matching TRBD1 (5 bases). V lost 4 bases, J lost 8 bases, and 23 bases lay in between. Germline CDR1 MDHEN, CDR2 SYDVKM. This CDR3 region has 16 residues. As DNA, the CDR3 is TGTGCCAGCAGTTACCCCAGGACATCCGGGGTGAGCGGCTACACCTTC. This translates into CASSYPRTSGVSGYTF.

The V and J genes are TRBV5-1 and TRBJ2-7; 11 bases align to TRBD2. The J segment lost 4 bases and the V segment lost 4 bases, leaving 13 bases of the junction unmatched. The CDR3 contains 17 residues. Germline CDR1 is SGHRS and CDR2 is YFSETQ. The CDR3, as DNA: TGCGCCAGCAGCGGCGGGACTAGCGGACAGCTTCGATACGAGCAGTACTTC. Protein: CASSGGTSGQLRYEQYF.

This chain links TRBV18 with TRBJ1-2; weak D call: TRBD1 (5 bases). Trimming stripped 1 base from V and 3 bases from J, with 12 bases between. CDR3 length: 15 amino acids. CDR1 is KGHSH and CDR2 is LQKENI in the germline V gene. This CDR3 is CASSPQPGTDYGYTF. The CDR3 DNA sequence: TGTGCCAGCTCACCACAACCGGGGACCGACTATGGCTACACCTTC.

This chain links TRBV7-9 with TRBJ2-7, with 7 bases lining up with TRBD1. The germline gives CDR1 SEHNR, CDR2 FQNEAQ (reference sequence). V was clipped by 4 bases and J by 7 bases; unmatched bases: 13. The CDR3 is 15 residues long. The CDR3 sequence is CASSWVLGQVGEQYF. CDR3 DNA: TGTGCCAGCAGCTGGGTCCTCGGACAGGTGGGGGAGCAGTACTTC.

The J gene is TRBJ2-1, the V gene TRBV30; TRBD2 matches 11 bases. This CDR3 has 13 amino acids. Germline trimming cut 5 bases from V and 6 bases from J; bases unmatched to any gene: 3. CDR1 is GTSNPN and CDR2 is SVGIG in the germline V gene (reference sequence). DNA for the CDR3: TGTGCCTGGCATCTAGCGGGAGGCAATGAGCAGTTCTTC. Translation gives CAWHLAGGNEQFF.

This clone was observed a single time. The chain recombines TRBV5-4 with TRBJ2-4; the D gene is possibly TRBD2 (5 bases). The CDR3 extends over 16 amino acids. Germline V CDR1 and CDR2: SGHNT, YYREEE (reference sequence). Trimming took off 6 bases at V and 3 bases at J, with 19 bases between the two ends. The CDR3 protein is CASTTGPSEDKNIQYF. The CDR3, as DNA: TGTGCCAGCACCACGGGCCCTTCGGAGGACAAAAACATTCAGTACTTC.

The rearrangement joins TRBV6-5 to TRBJ1-5, with D possibly matching TRBD1 (5 bases). Trimming cost V 6 bases and J 1 base, with 13 bases left between them. Germline V gene data show CDR1 as MNHEY and CDR2 as SVGAGI. The CDR3 has 15 amino acids. The DNA of the CDR3 is TGTGCCAGCAGCCTCGCCGGGGCCAGCAATCAGCCCCAGCATTTT. It translates to CASSLAGASNQPQHF.

The V gene is TRBV20-1, the J gene TRBJ1-5, with 10 bases aligning to TRBD1. Per germline, CDR1 DFQATT and CDR2 SNEGSKA (reference sequence). CDR3 length equals 15 residues. The ends lost 3 bases at V and 6 bases at J; junction bases unmatched: 8. The CDR3 protein is CSASPGQGLGQPQHF. Written as DNA, the CDR3 is TGCAGTGCTAGTCCGGGACAGGGGCTCGGTCAGCCCCAGCATTTT.

V is TRBV4-3 and J is TRBJ1-4; D might be TRBD1 (5 bases). Trimming removed 1 base from V and 8 bases from J, with 20 bases in between. The CDR3 loop spans 17 amino acids. CDR1 LGHNA and CDR2 YSLEER come from the germline V gene. The CDR3 protein is CASSQAIRDSREEKLFF. The CDR3 DNA is TGCGCCAGCAGCCAAGCTATACGGGACTCCCGGGAGGAAAAACTGTTTTTT.

The rearrangement uses TRBV19 and TRBJ1-2; D perhaps matches TRBD1 (5 bases). The V gene lost 7 bases and the J gene lost 3 bases, with 12 bases spanning the gap. Per germline, CDR1 LNHDA and CDR2 SQIVND (reference sequence). The CDR3 extends over 13 amino acids. The CDR3, as DNA: TGTGCCAGTACCCCAGGGTGGGACTATGGCTACACCTTC. This translates into CASTPGWDYGYTF.

The chain combines TRBV6-5 with TRBJ2-4; D could derive from TRBD1 or TRBD2 (5 bases each). The V and J ends lost 6 bases and 1 base respectively, with 13 bases between them. In germline, CDR1 is MNHEY, CDR2 SVGAGI. The CDR3 extends over 15 amino acids. The CDR3 loop reads CASSAGTTAKNIQYF. DNA of the CDR3: TGTGCCAGCAGCGCTGGGACGACGGCCAAAAACATTCAGTACTTC.

The chain is built from TRBV27 and TRBJ2-7, with 11 nucleotides matching TRBD2. The CDR3 has 19 residues. Germline-derived CDR1 and CDR2 are MNHEY and SMNVEV (reference sequence). J was trimmed by 3 bases and V by 4 bases; bases with no gene match: 17. The chain's CDR3 is CASSSVLSGRAFGDYEQYF. The CDR3 DNA sequence: TGTGCCAGCAGTTCCGTCCTTAGCGGGAGGGCCTTTGGGGACTACGAGCAGTACTTC.

This chain joins TRBV11-2 and TRBJ1-2, with TRBD1 identical over 9 bases. V dropped 4 bases and J dropped 7; count of bases not matched to a gene: 7. Germline lookup yields CDR1 SGHAT and CDR2 FQNNGV. CDR3 length equals 14 residues. Written as DNA, the CDR3 is TGTGCCAGCAGCTCCGGGACAGGGCGGGTTGGCTACACCTTC. It yields the protein CASSSGTGRVGYTF.

This CDR3 reads CASTRAGTNEKLFF. In DNA form, the CDR3 reads TGTGCCAGCACACGGGCAGGGACTAATGAAAAACTGTTTTTT. The chain is built from TRBV27 and TRBJ1-4; D is perhaps TRBD1 (5 bases). Trimming stripped 7 bases from V and 2 bases from J, with 11 bases between. CDR1 and CDR2 from the germline V gene are MNHEY and SMNVEV (reference sequence). The CDR3 loop spans 14 amino acids. The variable domain in full, with the rest retrieved from reference TRBV27 and TRBJ1-4, is EAQVTQNPRYLITVTGKKLTVTCSQNMNHEYMSWYRQDPGLGLRQIYYSMNVEVTDKGDVPEGYKVSRKEKRNFPLILESPSPNQTSLYFCASTRAGTNEKLFFGSGTQLSVL.

The gene calls are TRBV12-3 or TRBV12-4 and TRBJ2-5; D ambiguous. The CDR3 consists of 12 residues. The germline V and J ends were trimmed by 6 bases and 2 bases, with 7 bases remaining between them. DNA for the CDR3: TGTGCCAGCAGGTCGATACAAGAGACCCAGTACTTC. This translates into CASRSIQETQYF.

A few counts support this clone. In DNA form, the CDR3 reads TGTGCCAGCAGACGGACAGGGTCGTGGGAGCAGTACTTC. This gives the protein CASRRTGSWEQYF. The chain couples TRBV28 to TRBJ2-7, with TRBD1 matching 8 bases. CDR1 is MDHEN and CDR2 is SYDVKM in the germline V gene. V was clipped by 6 bases and J by 7 bases; unmatched bases: 8. This CDR3 spans 13 amino acids.

This rearrangement joins TRBV4-2 to TRBJ2-1; tentatively, D is TRBD2 (6 bases). Per germline, CDR1 LGHNA and CDR2 YNFKEQ. V gave up 1 base and J gave up 6 bases, with 22 bases separating them. The CDR3 loop spans 18 amino acids. CDR3 in amino acids: CASSQGAERVSRGNEQFF. DNA for the CDR3: TGTGCCAGCAGCCAAGGGGCGGAGCGGGTCAGTCGTGGCAATGAGCAGTTCTTC.

In its sample, this clone was seen once. V usage is TRBV4-1 and J usage is TRBJ2-7; 7 bases agree with TRBD1. The V and J ends lost 3 bases and 2 bases, in that order; junction bases with no gene match: 4. The germline V gene encodes CDR1 MGHRA and CDR2 YSYEKL. The CDR3 has 14 amino acids. The CDR3 DNA is TGCGCCAGCAGCCACCCGGGACAGACCTACGAGCAGTACTTC. Amino acids: CASSHPGQTYEQYF.

The chain employs TRBV28 and TRBJ1-4; no clear D gene. Trimming took 6 bases from V and 8 from J, leaving 16 bases between them. The CDR3 is made up of 14 amino acids. Germline V gene sequence: CDR1 MDHEN, CDR2 SYDVKM. The CDR3 DNA is TGTGCCAGCAGCCCGTGGACCCAAGGGGAAAAACTGTTTTTT. Translating gives CASSPWTQGEKLFF.

This chain uses TRBV7-2 with TRBJ2-7, with no clear D. Trimming cost V 1 base and J 6 bases, with 13 bases left between them. The CDR3 has 14 residues. Germline CDR1 and CDR2: SGHTA and FQGNSA. The CDR3 sequence is CASSLEGPYSEQYF. The CDR3 DNA reads TGTGCCAGCAGCTTAGAGGGCCCCTACTCCGAGCAGTACTTC.

The chain employs TRBV2 and TRBJ2-1; D possibly corresponds to TRBD2 (5 bases). Germline V gene sequence: CDR1 SNHLY, CDR2 FYNNEI. This CDR3 spans 13 amino acids. V was clipped by 5 bases and J by 9 bases, with 14 bases between them. The CDR3 DNA is TGTGCCAGCAGTACTCGGACTGGGAGTGAGCAGTTCTTC. Translation gives CASSTRTGSEQFF.

The chain carries TRBV28 and TRBJ2-1; D remains ambiguous. Germline values: CDR1 MDHEN, CDR2 SYDVKM. This CDR3 has 15 amino acids. Trimming left V 2 bases short and J 5 bases short, with 13 bases between. Here the CDR3 reads CASSLVALLHNEQFF. The CDR3 nucleotides read TGTGCCAGCAGTTTAGTGGCCCTACTACACAATGAGCAGTTCTTC.

V is TRBV9 and J is TRBJ1-1; D ambiguous. The CDR3 has 13 residues. The V end lost 0 bases, the J end lost 4 bases, and 7 bases lay between the germline ends. Germline lookup yields CDR1 SGDLS and CDR2 YYNGEE. The CDR3 loop reads CASSVDAFTEAFF. The CDR3 nucleotides are TGTGCCAGCAGCGTAGATGCCTTCACTGAAGCTTTCTTT.

The chain joins TRBV7-9 to TRBJ1-1; unclear D gene. The germline V gene has CDR1 SEHNR and CDR2 FQNEAQ (reference sequence). Deletions cut 1 base from V and 4 bases from J, with 7 bases between. The CDR3 spans 13 residues. CDR3 loop: CASSLEGGTEAFF. The CDR3 DNA sequence: TGTGCCAGCAGCTTAGAGGGTGGCACTGAAGCTTTCTTT.

This chain joins TRBV27 and TRBJ1-1; a possible D gene is TRBD1 (5 bases). With 5 bases removed from V and 5 bases from J, the gap between germline ends came to 12 bases. The germline CDR1 and CDR2 sequences are MNHEY and SMNVEV (reference sequence). CDR3 length: 13 amino acids. As DNA, the CDR3 is TGTGCCAGCAGTCAGGGACCCCTGACTGAAGCTTTCTTT. Translation: CASSQGPLTEAFF.

The chain is built from TRBV7-9 and TRBJ2-7; 12 nucleotides agree with TRBD1. V gave up 5 bases and J gave up 5 bases; unmatched junction bases: 4. The length of the CDR3 is 14 residues. Germline lookup yields CDR1 SEHNR and CDR2 FQNEAQ (reference sequence). For the CDR3, the DNA is TGTGCCAGCAGCGCCGGGACAGGGGGCAACGAGCAGTACTTC. It encodes CASSAGTGGNEQYF.

This clone has just a few counts. The chain is built from TRBV6-2 or TRBV6-3 and TRBJ2-2, with a weak D call TRBD2 (5 bases). CDR1 and CDR2 (germline): MNHEY, SVGEGT. The CDR3 runs 17 residues. Trimming stripped 2 bases from V and 4 bases from J, with 17 bases between. CDR3 sequence: CASSYRVLREGTGELFF. The CDR3 bases are TGTGCCAGCAGTTACCGGGTCCTCAGAGAGGGCACCGGGGAGCTGTTTTTT.